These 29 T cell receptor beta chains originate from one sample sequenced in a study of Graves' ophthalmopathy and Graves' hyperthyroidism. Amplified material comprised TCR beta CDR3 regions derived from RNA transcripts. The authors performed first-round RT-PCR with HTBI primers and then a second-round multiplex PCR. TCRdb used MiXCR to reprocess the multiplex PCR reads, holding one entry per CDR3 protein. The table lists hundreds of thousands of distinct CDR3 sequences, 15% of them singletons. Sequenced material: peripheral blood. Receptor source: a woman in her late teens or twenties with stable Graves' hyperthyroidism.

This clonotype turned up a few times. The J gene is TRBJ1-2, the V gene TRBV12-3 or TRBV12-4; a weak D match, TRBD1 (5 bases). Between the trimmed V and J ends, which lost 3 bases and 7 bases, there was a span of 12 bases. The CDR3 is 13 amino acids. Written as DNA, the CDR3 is TGTGCCAGCAGTTTCTGGGGTGGGGGTGGCTACACCTTC. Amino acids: CASSFWGGGGYTF.

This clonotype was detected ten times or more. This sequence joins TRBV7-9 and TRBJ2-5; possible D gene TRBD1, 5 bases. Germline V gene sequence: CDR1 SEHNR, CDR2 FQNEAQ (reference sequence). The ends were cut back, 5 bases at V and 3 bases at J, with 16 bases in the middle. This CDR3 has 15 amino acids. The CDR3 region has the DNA TGTGCCAGCAGCCCCCGGTCCCCAGGGAAAGAGACCCAGTACTTC. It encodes CASSPRSPGKETQYF.

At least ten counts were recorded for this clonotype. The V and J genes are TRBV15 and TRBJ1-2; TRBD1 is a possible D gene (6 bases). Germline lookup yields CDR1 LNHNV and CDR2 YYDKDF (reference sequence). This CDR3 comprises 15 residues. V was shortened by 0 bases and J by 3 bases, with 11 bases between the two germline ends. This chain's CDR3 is CATSRDLQGDYGYTF. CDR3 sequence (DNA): TGTGCCACCAGCAGAGACCTACAGGGCGACTATGGCTACACCTTC.

This chain's CDR3 is CASSLAFRKDRTLSPLHF. CDR3 nucleotides: TGTGCCAGCAGCTTAGCCTTCCGGAAAGACCGGACTCTTTCACCCCTCCACTTT. The chain carries TRBV7-8 and TRBJ1-6; D is ambiguous. The CDR3 consists of 18 residues. Germline loops: CDR1 SGHVS, CDR2 FQNEAQ. V gave up 0 bases and J gave up 9 bases, with 21 bases separating them.

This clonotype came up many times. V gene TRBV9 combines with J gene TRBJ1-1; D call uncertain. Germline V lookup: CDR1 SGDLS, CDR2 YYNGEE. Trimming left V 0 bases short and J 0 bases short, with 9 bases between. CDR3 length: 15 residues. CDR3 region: CASSVDVSMNTEAFF. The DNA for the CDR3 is TGTGCCAGCAGCGTAGACGTCAGCATGAACACTGAAGCTTTCTTT.

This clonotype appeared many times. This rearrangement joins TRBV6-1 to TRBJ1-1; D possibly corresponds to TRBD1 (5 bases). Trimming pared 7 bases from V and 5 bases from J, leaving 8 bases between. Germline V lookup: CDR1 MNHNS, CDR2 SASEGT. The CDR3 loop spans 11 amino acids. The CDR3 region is CASIGGTEAFF. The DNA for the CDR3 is TGTGCCAGCATTGGGGGAACTGAAGCTTTCTTT.

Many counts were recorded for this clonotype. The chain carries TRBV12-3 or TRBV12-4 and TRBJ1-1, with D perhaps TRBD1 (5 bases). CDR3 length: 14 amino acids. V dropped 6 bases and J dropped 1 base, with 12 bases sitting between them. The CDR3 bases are TGTGCCAGCAGCCCCCAAGGGGAGAACACTGAAGCTTTCTTT. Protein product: CASSPQGENTEAFF.

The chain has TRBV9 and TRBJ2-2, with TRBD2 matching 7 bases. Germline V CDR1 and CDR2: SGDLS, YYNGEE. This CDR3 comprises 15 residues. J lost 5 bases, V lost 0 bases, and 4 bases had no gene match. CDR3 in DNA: TGTGCCAGCAGCGTAGACCAGGGAGGGACCGGGGAGCTGTTTTTT. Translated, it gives CASSVDQGGTGELFF.

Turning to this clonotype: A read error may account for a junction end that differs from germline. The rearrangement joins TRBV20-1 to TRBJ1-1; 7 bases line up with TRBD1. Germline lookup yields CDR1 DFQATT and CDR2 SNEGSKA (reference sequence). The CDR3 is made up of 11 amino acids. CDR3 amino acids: CGATGDTEAFF. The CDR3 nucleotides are TGCGGTGCTACAGGGGACACTGAAGCTTTCTTT.

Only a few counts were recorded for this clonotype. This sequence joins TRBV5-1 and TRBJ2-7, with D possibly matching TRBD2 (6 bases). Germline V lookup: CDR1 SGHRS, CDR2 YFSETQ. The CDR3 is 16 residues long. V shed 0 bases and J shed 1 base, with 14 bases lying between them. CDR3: CASSLAHTGGSYEQYF. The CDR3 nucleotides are TGCGCCAGCAGCTTGGCGCACACCGGGGGTTCCTACGAGCAGTACTTC. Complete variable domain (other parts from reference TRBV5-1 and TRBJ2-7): KAGVTQTPRYLIKTRGQQVTLSCSPISGHRSVSWYQQTPGQGLQFLFEYFSETQRNKGNFPGRFSGRQFSNSRSEMNVSTLELGDSALYLCASSLAHTGGSYEQYFGPGTRLTVT.

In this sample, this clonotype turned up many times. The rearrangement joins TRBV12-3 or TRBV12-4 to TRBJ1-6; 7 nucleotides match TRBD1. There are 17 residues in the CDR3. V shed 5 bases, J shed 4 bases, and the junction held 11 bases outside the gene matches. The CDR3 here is CASSLRQGVSYNSPLHF. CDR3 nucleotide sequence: TGTGCCAGCAGTCTCAGACAGGGCGTCTCTTATAATTCACCCCTCCACTTT.

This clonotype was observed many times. The CDR3 here is CASSDPTGANYGYTF. CDR3 nucleotides: TGTGCCAGCAGTGACCCCACAGGTGCTAACTATGGCTACACCTTC. The chain has TRBV6-1 and TRBJ1-2, with TRBD1 as a possible D gene (5 bases). Between the trimmed V and J ends, which lost 3 bases and 0 bases, there was a span of 11 bases. The CDR3 has 15 amino acids. The germline gives CDR1 MNHNS, CDR2 SASEGT.

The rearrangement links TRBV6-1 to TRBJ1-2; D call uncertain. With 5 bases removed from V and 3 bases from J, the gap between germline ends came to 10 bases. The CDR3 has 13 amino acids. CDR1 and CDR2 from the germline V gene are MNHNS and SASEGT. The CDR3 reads CASSQDIYYGYTF. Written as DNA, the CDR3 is TGTGCCAGCAGTCAAGACATCTACTATGGCTACACCTTC.

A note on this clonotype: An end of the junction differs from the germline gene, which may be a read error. The CDR3 sequence is CTSSFRTTNEKLFF. The CDR3 bases are TGTACCAGCAGTTTTCGGACAACTAATGAAAAACTGTTTTTT. The rearrangement links TRBV6-2 or TRBV6-3 to TRBJ1-4; no reliable D call. The CDR3 is 14 amino acids. The germline V gene encodes CDR1 MNHEY and CDR2 SVGEGT.

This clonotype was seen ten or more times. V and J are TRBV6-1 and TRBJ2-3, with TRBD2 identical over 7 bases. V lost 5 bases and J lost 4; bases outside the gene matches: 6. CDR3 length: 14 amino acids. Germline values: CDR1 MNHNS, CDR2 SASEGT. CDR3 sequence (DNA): TGTGCCAGCAGTATCAGCGGGGAGGCAGATACGCAGTATTTT. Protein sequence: CASSISGEADTQYF.

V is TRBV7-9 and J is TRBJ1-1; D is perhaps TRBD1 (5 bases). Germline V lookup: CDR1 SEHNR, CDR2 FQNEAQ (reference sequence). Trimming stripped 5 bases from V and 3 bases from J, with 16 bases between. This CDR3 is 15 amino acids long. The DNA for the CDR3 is TGTGCCAGCAGCCACCCCGGGGGGACGGACACTGAAGCTTTCTTT. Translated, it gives CASSHPGGTDTEAFF.

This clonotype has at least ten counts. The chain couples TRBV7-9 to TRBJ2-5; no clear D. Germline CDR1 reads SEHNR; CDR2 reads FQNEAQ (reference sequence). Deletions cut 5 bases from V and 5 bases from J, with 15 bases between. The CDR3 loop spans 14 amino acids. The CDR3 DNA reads TGTGCCAGCAGCCCTAGTTGGCCGAAGGAGACCCAGTACTTC. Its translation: CASSPSWPKETQYF.

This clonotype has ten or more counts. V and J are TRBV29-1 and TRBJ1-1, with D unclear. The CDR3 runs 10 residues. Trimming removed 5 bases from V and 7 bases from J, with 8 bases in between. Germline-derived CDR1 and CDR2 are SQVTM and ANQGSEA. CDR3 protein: CSVWGVEAFF. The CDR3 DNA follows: TGCAGCGTTTGGGGTGTTGAAGCTTTCTTT.

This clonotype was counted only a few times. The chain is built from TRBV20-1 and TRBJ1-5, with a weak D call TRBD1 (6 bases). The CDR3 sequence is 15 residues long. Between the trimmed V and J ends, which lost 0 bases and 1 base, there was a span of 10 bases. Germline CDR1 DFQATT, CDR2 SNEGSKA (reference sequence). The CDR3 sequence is CSARDRTASNQPQHF. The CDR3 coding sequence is TGCAGTGCTAGAGACCGGACAGCCAGCAATCAGCCCCAGCATTTT.

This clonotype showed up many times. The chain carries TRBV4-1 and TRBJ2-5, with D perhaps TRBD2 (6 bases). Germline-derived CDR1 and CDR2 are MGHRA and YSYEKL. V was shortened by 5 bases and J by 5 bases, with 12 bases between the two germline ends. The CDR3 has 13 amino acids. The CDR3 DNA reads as TGCGCCAGCAGCTCCGGGGGATTCGAGACCCAGTACTTC. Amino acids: CASSSGGFETQYF.

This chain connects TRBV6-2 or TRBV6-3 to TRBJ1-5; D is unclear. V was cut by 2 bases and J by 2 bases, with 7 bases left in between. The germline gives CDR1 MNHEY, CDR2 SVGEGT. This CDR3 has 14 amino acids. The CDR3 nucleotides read TGTGCCAGCAGTTACGGTAGTCGCAATCAGCCCCAGCATTTT. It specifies CASSYGSRNQPQHF.

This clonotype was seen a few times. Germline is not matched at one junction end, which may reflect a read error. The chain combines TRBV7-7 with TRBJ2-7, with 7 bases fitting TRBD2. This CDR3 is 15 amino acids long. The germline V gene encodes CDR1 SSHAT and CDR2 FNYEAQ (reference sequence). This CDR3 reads CASSYRAGGSYEQYF. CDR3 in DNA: TGTGCTAGCAGTTACCGCGCCGGGGGGAGTTACGAGCAGTACTTC.

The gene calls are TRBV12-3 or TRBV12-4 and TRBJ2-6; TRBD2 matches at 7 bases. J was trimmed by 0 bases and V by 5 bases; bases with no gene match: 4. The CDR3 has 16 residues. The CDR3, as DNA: TGTGCCAGCAGTACCATAGCGGGCTCTGGGGCCAACGTCCTGACTTTC. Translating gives CASSTIAGSGANVLTF.

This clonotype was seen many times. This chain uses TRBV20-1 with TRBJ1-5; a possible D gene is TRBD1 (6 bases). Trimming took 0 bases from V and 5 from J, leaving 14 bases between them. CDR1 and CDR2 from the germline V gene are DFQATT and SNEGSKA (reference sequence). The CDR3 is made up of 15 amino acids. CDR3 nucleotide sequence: TGCAGTGCTAGAGATAAACGGGACACATATCAGCCCCAGCATTTT. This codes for CSARDKRDTYQPQHF.

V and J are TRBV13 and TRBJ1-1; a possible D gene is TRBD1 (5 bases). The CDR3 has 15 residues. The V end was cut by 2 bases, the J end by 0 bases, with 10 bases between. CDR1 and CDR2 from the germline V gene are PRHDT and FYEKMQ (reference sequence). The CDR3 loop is CASSLTQGLNTEAFF. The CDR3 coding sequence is TGTGCCAGCAGCTTAACCCAGGGTTTGAACACTGAAGCTTTCTTT.

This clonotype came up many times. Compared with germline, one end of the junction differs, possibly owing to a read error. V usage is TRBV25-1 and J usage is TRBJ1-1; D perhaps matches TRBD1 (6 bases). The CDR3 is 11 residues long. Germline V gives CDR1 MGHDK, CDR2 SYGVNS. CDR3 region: CASSGGGGGMF. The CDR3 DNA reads TGTGCCAGCAGTGGAGGAGGAGGGGGAATGTTT.

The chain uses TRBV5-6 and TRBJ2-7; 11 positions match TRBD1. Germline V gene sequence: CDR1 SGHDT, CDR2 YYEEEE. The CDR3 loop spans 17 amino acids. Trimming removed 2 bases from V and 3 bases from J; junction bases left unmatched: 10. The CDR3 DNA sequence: TGTGCCAGCAGCTTCCGGACAGGGGGCGCCGATGGCTACGAGCAGTACTTC. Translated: CASSFRTGGADGYEQYF.

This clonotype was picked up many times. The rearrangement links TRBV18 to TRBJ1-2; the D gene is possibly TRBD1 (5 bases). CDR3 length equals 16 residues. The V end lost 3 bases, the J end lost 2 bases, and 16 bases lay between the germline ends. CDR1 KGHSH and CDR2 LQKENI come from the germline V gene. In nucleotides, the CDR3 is TGTGCCAGCTCACCCAATTCGGGACGTTTAAACTATGGCTACACCTTC. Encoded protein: CASSPNSGRLNYGYTF.

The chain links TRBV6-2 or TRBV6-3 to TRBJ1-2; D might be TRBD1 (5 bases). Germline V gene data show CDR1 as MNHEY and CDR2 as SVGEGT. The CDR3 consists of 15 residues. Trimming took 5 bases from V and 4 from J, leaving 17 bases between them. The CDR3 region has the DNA TGTGCCAGCAGTCGCCCTAGCAGGGTCGGCTATGGCTACACCTTC. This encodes CASSRPSRVGYGYTF.